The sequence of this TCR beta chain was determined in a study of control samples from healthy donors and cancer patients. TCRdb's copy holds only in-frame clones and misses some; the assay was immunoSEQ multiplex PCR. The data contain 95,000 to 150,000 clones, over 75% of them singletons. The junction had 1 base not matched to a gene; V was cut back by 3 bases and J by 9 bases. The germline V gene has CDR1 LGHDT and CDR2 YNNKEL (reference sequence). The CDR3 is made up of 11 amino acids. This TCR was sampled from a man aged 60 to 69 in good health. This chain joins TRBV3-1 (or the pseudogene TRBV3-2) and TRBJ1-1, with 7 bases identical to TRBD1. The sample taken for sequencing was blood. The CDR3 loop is CASSQTGKAFF. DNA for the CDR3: TGTGCCAGCAGCCAGACAGGGAAAGCTTTCTTT.